This paragraph covers one T cell receptor (beta chain) sequence. The sample originates from a study of T cell changes during pregnancy in multiple sclerosis. This CDR3 contains 14 residues. Germline V gene lookup returns CDR1 MDHEN and CDR2 SYDVKM. V gave up 3 bases and J gave up 3 bases, with 11 bases separating them. The protocol was immunoSEQ multiplex PCR, while the TCRdb copy is restricted to in-frame clones and leaves out a portion. This sample has some 80,000 clones; 89% occur once, and the top ten carry roughly 1%. The chain recombines TRBV28 with TRBJ2-5, with D possibly matching TRBD1 (6 bases). The input for sequencing was peripheral blood, taken in the first trimester of pregnancy. The TCR comes from a female donor in good health, enrolled as a control in a pregnancy study. CDR3 in amino acids: CASSFTGTKETQYF. As DNA, the CDR3 is TGTGCCAGCAGTTTCACCGGGACAAAAGAGACCCAGTACTTC.